These 22 T cell receptor beta chains came from one sample sequenced in a study of blood T cells in healthy people across ages. A J-beta primer mix and a sample-barcoded 5' primer were used in a second PCR of roughly 6 to 11 cycles. TCRdb passed the 5' RACE reads through MiXCR, listing each CDR3 protein once. The table records 1.5 million to 2 million distinct CDR3 sequences, less than 50% of them present only once. Sequenced sample: blood. The receptors here all came from a woman in her 40s in good health.

This clonotype appeared a few times. CDR3 residues: CASSLAVEQGVIFYEQYF. CDR3 DNA: TGCGCCAGCAGCTTGGCCGTCGAACAGGGGGTAATCTTCTACGAGCAGTACTTC. This chain joins TRBV5-1 and TRBJ2-7, with 8 bases matching TRBD1. This CDR3 is 18 amino acids long. V was clipped by 0 bases and J by 3 bases; unmatched bases: 14. Germline V gives CDR1 SGHRS, CDR2 YFSETQ.

DNA for the CDR3: TGCAGTGCTAGAGTGGGGCAGGGGGGTCAGCCCCAGCATTTT. It yields the protein CSARVGQGGQPQHF. The chain combines TRBV20-1 with TRBJ1-5, with 7 bases lining up with TRBD1. J gave up 6 bases and V 1 base, and 6 bases lay outside the gene matches. This CDR3 is 14 amino acids long. Germline loops: CDR1 DFQATT, CDR2 SNEGSKA (reference sequence).

The rearrangement links TRBV6-2 or TRBV6-3 to TRBJ2-1; no firm D call. The CDR3 is made up of 12 amino acids. V was pared by 8 bases and J by 9 bases, with 14 bases between. Germline V gives CDR1 MNHEY, CDR2 SVGEGT. The CDR3 DNA reads TGTGCCAGCGTAGGTGGCCGGTCTGAGCAGTTCTTC. Translation: CASVGGRSEQFF.

This rearrangement joins TRBV15 to TRBJ1-5; 8 nucleotides match TRBD1. V lost 0 bases to trimming and J lost 6 bases; unmatched junction nucleotides: 4. The CDR3 runs to 15 residues. CDR1 is LNHNV, CDR2 YYDKDF, per germline (reference sequence). Written as DNA, the CDR3 is TGTGCCACCAGCAGAGATCAGGGGGCAAGTCAGCCCCAGCATTTT. This codes for CATSRDQGASQPQHF.

The chain has TRBV20-1 and TRBJ1-5; 7 bases agree with TRBD1. V shed 7 bases and J 11 bases; nucleotides not matched to a gene: 14. The CDR3 contains 13 residues. Germline values: CDR1 DFQATT, CDR2 SNEGSKA (reference sequence). The CDR3 sequence is CSVTRTGRPSQHF. In DNA, the CDR3 is TGCAGTGTAACAAGGACAGGCCGGCCGTCCCAGCATTTT.

This clonotype appeared once. CDR3: CASSPVAGGPPDTQYF. CDR3 in DNA: TGTGCCAGCAGTCCCGTGGCGGGGGGGCCCCCAGATACGCAGTATTTT. V usage is TRBV27 and J usage is TRBJ2-3; TRBD2 agrees at 9 bases. V lost 5 bases to trimming and J lost 4 bases; unmatched junction nucleotides: 10. Per the germline V gene, CDR1 is MNHEY and CDR2 is SMNVEV (reference sequence). The CDR3 covers 16 residues.

The rearrangement links TRBV20-1 to TRBJ2-1; no reliable D call. The ends were cut back, 3 bases at V and 7 bases at J, with 7 bases in the middle. Per the germline V gene, CDR1 is DFQATT and CDR2 is SNEGSKA (reference sequence). This CDR3 has 11 amino acids. DNA for the CDR3: TGCAGTGCTAGGGGTTTGAATGAGCAGTTCTTC. It specifies CSARGLNEQFF.

CDR3 nucleotides: TGTGCCAGCAGGATACCAATAGGGACGGACTATGGCTACACCTTC. It specifies CASRIPIGTDYGYTF. The rearrangement joins TRBV6-1 to TRBJ1-2; tentative D call: TRBD1 (5 bases). V dropped 6 bases and J dropped 3 bases, with 17 bases sitting between them. In germline, CDR1 is MNHNS, CDR2 SASEGT. The CDR3 length is 15 residues.

The chain couples TRBV29-1 to TRBJ1-1; D remains ambiguous. CDR3 size: 14 residues. Trimming left V 7 bases short and J 0 bases short, with 15 bases between. The germline V gene has CDR1 SQVTM and CDR2 ANQGSEA. CDR3 region: CSGGRLAMNTEAFF. As DNA, the CDR3 is TGCAGCGGGGGTAGGCTGGCGATGAACACTGAAGCTTTCTTT.

This chain joins TRBV20-1 and TRBJ2-7, with D possibly matching TRBD1 (6 bases). The CDR3 loop spans 13 amino acids. Germline-derived CDR1 and CDR2 are DFQATT and SNEGSKA (reference sequence). V was cut by 4 bases and J by 6 bases, with 16 bases left in between. CDR3 in amino acids: CSANPGHLCEQYF. CDR3 in DNA: TGCAGTGCTAACCCGGGACATCTCTGCGAGCAGTACTTC.

This clonotype appeared once. This rearrangement joins TRBV4-2 to TRBJ1-2; the match to TRBD1 covers 9 bases. The CDR3 has 15 amino acids. The ends lost 1 base at V and 8 bases at J; junction bases unmatched: 8. Germline lookup yields CDR1 LGHNA and CDR2 YNFKEQ. The CDR3 DNA reads as TGTGCCAGCAGCCAAGTGGACAGGGGTTCTGGCGGCTACACCTTC. It translates to CASSQVDRGSGGYTF.

V usage is TRBV5-6 and J usage is TRBJ2-1; D remains unclear. Germline CDR1 and CDR2: SGHDT and YYEEEE. The CDR3 has 13 amino acids. Trimming took off 0 bases at V and 9 bases at J, with 10 bases between the two ends. In nucleotides, the CDR3 is TGTGCCAGCAGCTTGGATCAGATCAGTGAGCAGTTCTTC. Encoded protein: CASSLDQISEQFF. The full variable domain, rest sourced from reference TRBV5-6 and TRBJ2-1, is DAGVTQSPTHLIKTRGQQVTLRCSPKSGHDTVSWYQQALGQGPQFIFQYYEEEERQRGNFPDRFSGHQFPNYSSELNVNALLLGDSALYLCASSLDQISEQFFGPGTRLTVL.

The chain joins TRBV5-1 to TRBJ2-6; D unresolved. Germline CDR1 SGHRS, CDR2 YFSETQ. V was cut by 4 bases and J by 9 bases, with 20 bases left in between. The CDR3 loop spans 16 amino acids. The CDR3 protein is CASSPQPEIVDNVLTF. The CDR3 DNA reads as TGCGCCAGCAGCCCACAGCCCGAAATAGTCGACAACGTCCTGACTTTC. Combining the CDR3 with reference TRBV5-1 and TRBJ2-6 gives the whole variable domain KAGVTQTPRYLIKTRGQQVTLSCSPISGHRSVSWYQQTPGQGLQFLFEYFSETQRNKGNFPGRFSGRQFSNSRSEMNVSTLELGDSALYLCASSPQPEIVDNVLTFGAGSRLTVL.

The V gene is TRBV5-1, the J gene TRBJ2-5; TRBD1 matches 9 bases. The germline V gene has CDR1 SGHRS and CDR2 YFSETQ. V gave up 4 bases and J gave up 11 bases; unmatched junction bases: 18. The CDR3 is 16 amino acids. CDR3 in amino acids: CASSPFRTGVDNEQYF. In DNA, the CDR3 is TGCGCCAGCAGCCCTTTCCGGACAGGGGTGGACAATGAGCAGTACTTC.

This clonotype was seen more than once but under ten times. V gene TRBV5-6 combines with J gene TRBJ2-7; tentative D call: TRBD1 (6 bases). The V end was cut by 0 bases, the J end by 2 bases, with 12 bases between. The germline gives CDR1 SGHDT, CDR2 YYEEEE. CDR3 length equals 15 residues. The CDR3 DNA reads as TGTGCCAGCAGCTTGGATCCAGGGGCCACCTACGAGCAGTACTTC. Amino acids: CASSLDPGATYEQYF.

CDR3 protein: CASSYGLAGGRGQETQYF. CDR3 DNA sequence: TGTGCCAGCAGTTACGGGCTAGCGGGGGGCCGGGGACAAGAGACCCAGTACTTC. The rearrangement joins TRBV6-5 to TRBJ2-5; 11 bases line up with TRBD2. Germline values: CDR1 MNHEY, CDR2 SVGAGI. The CDR3 contains 18 residues. V gave up 2 bases and J gave up 2 bases; unmatched junction bases: 10.

The chain recombines TRBV7-3 with TRBJ2-3, with TRBD2 matching over 10 bases. J gave up 7 bases and V 0 bases, and 7 bases lay outside the gene matches. Germline V gene data show CDR1 as SGHTA and CDR2 as FQGTGA. CDR3 size: 16 residues. In DNA, the CDR3 is TGTGCCAGCAGCTTAACTAGCGGGGGGACTATAAATACGCAGTATTTT. Translated: CASSLTSGGTINTQYF. The full variable domain, its missing parts supplied by reference TRBV7-3 and TRBJ2-3, is GAGVSQTPSNKVTEKGKYVELRCDPISGHTALYWYRQSLGQGPEFLIYFQGTGAADDSGLPNDRFFAVRPEGSVSTLKIQRTERGDSAVYLCASSLTSGGTINTQYFGPGTRLTVL.

This clonotype was observed a handful of times. The chain is built from TRBV6-2 or TRBV6-3 and TRBJ2-4; TRBD1 agrees at 8 bases. V lost 5 bases to trimming and J lost 7 bases; unmatched junction nucleotides: 7. This CDR3 is built from 14 residues. Germline V lookup: CDR1 MNHEY, CDR2 SVGEGT. The CDR3 sequence is CASSTQTGANIQYF. CDR3 nucleotides: TGTGCCAGCAGTACCCAGACAGGGGCGAACATTCAGTACTTC.

The chain carries TRBV20-1 and TRBJ2-6; no reliable D call. CDR1 is DFQATT, CDR2 SNEGSKA, per germline (reference sequence). This CDR3 region has 16 residues. V dropped 0 bases and J dropped 2 bases, with 11 bases sitting between them. The CDR3 spells CSARDLIGTGANVLTF. Here the CDR3 DNA reads TGCAGTGCTAGAGATTTGATAGGGACTGGGGCCAACGTCCTGACTTTC.

V and J are TRBV20-1 and TRBJ1-6, with 8 bases fitting TRBD1. Per the germline V gene, CDR1 is DFQATT and CDR2 is SNEGSKA (reference sequence). V was pared by 0 bases and J by 9 bases, with 7 bases of the junction left unmatched. This CDR3 has 15 residues. The DNA for the CDR3 is TGCAGTGCTAGAGATATCGAACAGGGGGGTTCACCCCTCCACTTT. This gives the protein CSARDIEQGGSPLHF.

The rearrangement joins TRBV7-9 to TRBJ2-1, with a possible D match to TRBD2 (5 bases). Trimming left V 11 bases short and J 2 bases short, with 16 bases between. The germline gives CDR1 SEHNR, CDR2 FQNEAQ (reference sequence). CDR3 length: 14 amino acids. The CDR3 coding sequence is TGTGCCCCCGGAGCACGGGAAGCCTACAATGAGCAGTTCTTC. It translates to CAPGAREAYNEQFF.

This clonotype was observed a handful of times. The chain couples TRBV18 to TRBJ2-7; 9 bases match TRBD1. Germline lookup yields CDR1 KGHSH and CDR2 LQKENI. The CDR3 spans 16 residues. Trimming took 0 bases from V and 3 from J; bases not matched to a gene: 6. The CDR3 DNA reads as TGTGCCAGCTCACCACCTGGGGACAGGGTACTCTACGAGCAGTACTTC. It codes for CASSPPGDRVLYEQYF.